One sample yielded the 23 T cell receptor beta chains listed below, sequenced in a study of cytomegalovirus exposure and HLA in healthy donors. The PCR was carried out with 60 Vbeta primers and 13 Jbeta primers. Sequencing was performed with immunoSEQ multiplex PCR; in TCRdb, only in-frame clones are kept and a portion is missing. The repertoire holds 84,000 or so clones, with more than 55% as singletons. Sequencing used PBMCs. The receptors here all came from a woman aged 25 to 39 in good health and CMV-seropositive.

This clone showed up just once. The J gene is TRBJ2-2, the V gene TRBV7-3, with TRBD1 matching over 9 bases. Germline V gene lookup returns CDR1 SGHTA and CDR2 FQGTGA. J was trimmed by 7 bases and V by 5 bases; bases with no gene match: 8. There are 15 residues in the CDR3. In nucleotides, the CDR3 is TGTGCCAGCAGCGCGGACAGGGGCGCGAGCGGGGAGCTGTTTTTT. Translated: CASSADRGASGELFF.

The CDR3 spells CASSFGGTNTEAFF. The CDR3 DNA reads as TGCGCCAGCAGCTTCGGGGGAACGAACACTGAAGCTTTCTTT. The V call is TRBV5-1, the J call TRBJ1-1; TRBD1 might be the D (5 bases). Germline values: CDR1 SGHRS, CDR2 YFSETQ. The V end was cut by 2 bases, the J end by 1 base, with 9 bases between. The CDR3 runs to 14 residues.

The V gene is TRBV1, the J gene TRBJ2-7; the table's D call of TRBD2 was not tested on the DNA. TRBV1 is shown as a pseudogene. There are 15 residues in the CDR3. For the CDR3, the DNA is TGCACCAGCAGCCGCACCCAAGGACTGGCCTACGAGCAGTACTTC. This gives the protein CTSSRTQGLAYEQYF.

V gene TRBV9 combines with J gene TRBJ1-2, with D unresolved. Trimming removed 0 bases at V and 0 bases at J, with 9 bases between. The CDR3 has 15 residues. The germline V gene encodes CDR1 SGDLS and CDR2 YYNGEE. In nucleotides, the CDR3 is TGTGCCAGCAGCGTAGCTAGTCTCTCTAACTATGGCTACACCTTC. It specifies CASSVASLSNYGYTF.

This clone showed up just a few times. V and J are TRBV19 and TRBJ1-2, with 8 nucleotides matching TRBD1. This CDR3 has 13 amino acids. CDR1 is LNHDA and CDR2 is SQIVND in the germline V gene (reference sequence). V dropped 6 bases and J dropped 8; count of bases not matched to a gene: 8. The CDR3 loop reads CASRDREGEGYTF. The DNA of the CDR3 is TGTGCCAGTAGGGACAGGGAAGGTGAAGGCTACACCTTC. Looking up the rest from reference TRBV19 and TRBJ1-2 gives the full variable domain: DGGITQSPKYLFRKEGQNVTLSCEQNLNHDAMYWYRQDPGQGLRLIYYSQIVNDFQKGDIAEGYSVSREKKESFPLTVTSAQKNPTAFYLCASRDREGEGYTFGSGTRLTVV.

This chain joins TRBV10-1 and TRBJ2-3; 8 bases are shared with TRBD1. This CDR3 region has 15 residues. Germline trimming cut 0 bases from V and 6 bases from J; bases unmatched to any gene: 5. Germline V lookup: CDR1 WNHNN, CDR2 SYGVQD (reference sequence). CDR3 nucleotide sequence: TGCGCCAGCAGTGAGTCGGCCAGGGGGCTGGATACGCAGTATTTT. The encoded protein is CASSESARGLDTQYF.

This clone was picked up a small number of times. The chain combines TRBV19 with TRBJ1-1, with TRBD1 identical over 7 bases. CDR1 is LNHDA and CDR2 is SQIVND in the germline V gene (reference sequence). CDR3 length equals 14 residues. The V and J ends lost 6 bases and 0 bases, in that order; junction bases with no gene match: 4. The CDR3 here is CASRKTGLNTEAFF. CDR3 DNA sequence: TGTGCCAGTAGAAAGACAGGGCTGAACACTGAAGCTTTCTTT.

This clone came up a few times. J is TRBJ2-5 and V is TRBV6-6, with 10 positions matching TRBD1. The CDR3 has 15 amino acids. J was trimmed by 6 bases and V by 5 bases; bases with no gene match: 9. Germline lookup yields CDR1 MNHNY and CDR2 SVGAGI (reference sequence). The CDR3 DNA reads TGTGCCAGCAGTGCGACAGGGGGCGCGGACCAGACCCAGTACTTC. Translating gives CASSATGGADQTQYF.

The sample holds a few counts of this clone. The chain couples TRBV4-1 to TRBJ2-1, with a tentative D call TRBD1 (5 bases). Germline V lookup: CDR1 MGHRA, CDR2 YSYEKL. The CDR3 has 12 residues. V lost 2 bases, J lost 13 bases, and 12 bases lay in between. The CDR3 spells CASSQPQGDQFF. The CDR3 coding sequence is TGCGCCAGCAGCCAACCCCAAGGGGATCAGTTCTTC.

This chain links TRBV2 with TRBJ1-6, with 7 bases fitting TRBD1. Trimming removed 4 bases from V and 9 bases from J; junction bases left unmatched: 12. Germline V CDR1 and CDR2: SNHLY, FYNNEI. This CDR3 spans 16 amino acids. CDR3 nucleotides: TGTGCCAGCAGTGGGACAGGCCTCAACCTTGGTTCACCCCTCCACTTT. It specifies CASSGTGLNLGSPLHF.

This clone appeared a few times. This sequence joins TRBV6-1 and TRBJ1-1, with D hard to call. CDR1 MNHNS and CDR2 SASEGT come from the germline V gene. This CDR3 has 14 residues. The V end lost 5 bases, the J end lost 1 base, and 11 bases lay between the germline ends. The CDR3 protein is CASSPGTENTEAFF. Written as DNA, the CDR3 is TGTGCCAGCAGTCCCGGAACAGAGAACACTGAAGCTTTCTTT.

The chain recombines TRBV6-6 with TRBJ2-1; 8 bases are shared with TRBD2. V dropped 8 bases and J dropped 4; count of bases not matched to a gene: 10. This CDR3 is built from 15 residues. Germline-derived CDR1 and CDR2 are MNHNY and SVGAGI (reference sequence). This CDR3 reads CASVKSGGTYNEQFF. The CDR3, as DNA: TGTGCCAGCGTAAAAAGCGGGGGCACGTACAATGAGCAGTTCTTC.

This chain connects TRBV5-1 to TRBJ1-3; D is ambiguous. Trimming stripped 0 bases from V and 1 base from J, with 8 bases between. The germline CDR1 and CDR2 sequences are SGHRS and YFSETQ. This CDR3 has 15 amino acids. This CDR3 is CASSLAGGSGNTIYF. CDR3 DNA sequence: TGCGCCAGCAGCTTGGCGGGAGGGTCTGGAAACACCATATATTTT.

This clone was detected once. V gene TRBV5-1 combines with J gene TRBJ1-1; 7 bases line up with TRBD1. The V and J ends lost 2 bases and 4 bases, in that order; junction bases with no gene match: 8. CDR1 is SGHRS, CDR2 YFSETQ, per germline. This CDR3 has 15 amino acids. CDR3 amino acids: CASSFGIGTATEAFF. For the CDR3, the DNA is TGCGCCAGCAGCTTCGGAATCGGGACAGCCACTGAAGCTTTCTTT.

This chain connects TRBV5-6 to TRBJ1-2; 11 nucleotides line up with TRBD1. The CDR3 has 16 residues. V lost 6 bases and J lost 7; bases outside the gene matches: 14. Per the germline V gene, CDR1 is SGHDT and CDR2 is YYEEEE. CDR3 residues: CASTRAGWTGGRGYTF. The CDR3 DNA sequence: TGTGCCAGCACCCGAGCAGGCTGGACAGGGGGCCGTGGCTACACCTTC.

This clone turned up a few times. This chain links TRBV5-4 with TRBJ1-1; tentatively, D is TRBD1 (5 bases). Germline assignment: CDR1 SGHNT and CDR2 YYREEE (reference sequence). The CDR3 contains 14 residues. V was cut by 5 bases and J by 6 bases, with 17 bases left in between. The CDR3 DNA follows: TGTGCCAGCAGTCTAGGGGAGGTCTTTTCTGAAGCTTTCTTT. Protein: CASSLGEVFSEAFF.

The V call is TRBV7-2, the J call TRBJ1-4, with TRBD1 as a possible D gene (6 bases). CDR3 length: 14 amino acids. Germline V gives CDR1 SGHTA, CDR2 FQGNSA. The germline V and J ends were trimmed by 5 bases and 5 bases, with 12 bases remaining between them. CDR3 amino acids: CASSPRTGNEKLFF. The CDR3 DNA is TGTGCCAGCAGCCCTCGTACAGGGAATGAAAAACTGTTTTTT.

This clone was detected once. An end of the junction does not agree with germline; a read error may underlie this. The CDR3 DNA sequence: TGTGCCAGCAGTGACCCCGGTCGCGGGGGGACAAGTTTT. This encodes CASSDPGRGGTSF. The V gene is TRBV6-1, the J gene TRBJ2-3; 8 positions agree with TRBD2. The CDR3 runs 13 residues. CDR1 is MNHNS and CDR2 is SASEGT in the germline V gene.

This clone has a single count. The chain employs TRBV21-1 and TRBJ1-1. TRBV21-1 is a recognized pseudogene. The length of the CDR3 is 17 residues. The CDR3 loop is CASNLRGGRGRNTEAFF. CDR3 in DNA: TGTGCCAGCAACCTACGCGGGGGGCGCGGGAGGAACACTGAAGCTTTCTTT.

This clone was seen a few times. The V and J genes are TRBV27 and TRBJ2-3, with a possible D match to TRBD2 (5 bases). Germline CDR1 reads MNHEY; CDR2 reads SMNVEV (reference sequence). Trimming left V 5 bases short and J 6 bases short, with 12 bases between. The CDR3 is made up of 13 amino acids. As DNA, the CDR3 is TGTGCCAGCAGTCCCCTAGCCGGGGATACGCAGTATTTT. As protein: CASSPLAGDTQYF.

The chain joins TRBV7-9 to TRBJ2-3; 11 bases are shared with TRBD2. V was pared by 6 bases and J by 4 bases, with 6 bases of the junction left unmatched. The CDR3 extends over 15 amino acids. Germline loops: CDR1 SEHNR, CDR2 FQNEAQ (reference sequence). CDR3 in DNA: TGTGCCAGCAGTCTTAGCGGGGGGGGTGCAGATACGCAGTATTTT. This translates into CASSLSGGGADTQYF.

The V and J genes are TRBV5-1 and TRBJ2-5; 10 positions agree with TRBD2. The CDR3 totals 15 residues. Germline V lookup: CDR1 SGHRS, CDR2 YFSETQ. The trim removed 5 bases at V and 3 bases at J, leaving 7 bases unmatched. As DNA, the CDR3 is TGCGCCAGCAGAAATAGCGGGGGGTCTGAAGAGACCCAGTACTTC. It codes for CASRNSGGSEETQYF.

This clone was recorded a few times. The chain uses TRBV5-1 and TRBJ2-5, with 11 nucleotides matching TRBD2. With 5 bases clipped from V and 5 bases from J, the junction kept 11 bases outside the gene matches. The CDR3 extends over 16 amino acids. The germline CDR1 and CDR2 sequences are SGHRS and YFSETQ. In DNA form, the CDR3 reads TGCGCCAGCAGACGAACGGGTAGCGGGGGGGCGGAGACCCAGTACTTC. The encoded protein is CASRRTGSGGAETQYF.